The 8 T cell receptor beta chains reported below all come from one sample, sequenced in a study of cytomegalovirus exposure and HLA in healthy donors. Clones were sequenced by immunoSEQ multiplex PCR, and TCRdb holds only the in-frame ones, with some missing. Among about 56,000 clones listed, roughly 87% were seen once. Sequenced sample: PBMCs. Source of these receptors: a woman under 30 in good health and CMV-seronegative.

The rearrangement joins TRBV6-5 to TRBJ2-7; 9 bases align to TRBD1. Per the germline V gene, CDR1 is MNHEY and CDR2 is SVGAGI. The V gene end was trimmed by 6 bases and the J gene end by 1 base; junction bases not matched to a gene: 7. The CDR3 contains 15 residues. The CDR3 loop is CASRADRGVSYEQYF. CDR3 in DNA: TGTGCCAGCAGAGCCGACAGGGGGGTATCCTACGAGCAGTACTTC.

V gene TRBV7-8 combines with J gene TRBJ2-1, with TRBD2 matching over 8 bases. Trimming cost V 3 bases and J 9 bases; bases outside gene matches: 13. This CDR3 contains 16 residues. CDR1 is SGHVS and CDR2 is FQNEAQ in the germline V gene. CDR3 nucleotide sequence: TGTGCCAGCAGCTTCGTACCGGGAGGGCCTGACGGTGAGCAGTTCTTC. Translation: CASSFVPGGPDGEQFF.

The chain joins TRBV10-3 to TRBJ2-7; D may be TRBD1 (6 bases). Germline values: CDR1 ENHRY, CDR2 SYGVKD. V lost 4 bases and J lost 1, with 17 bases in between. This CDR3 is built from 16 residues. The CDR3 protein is CAISGSGRDTSYEQYF. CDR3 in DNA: TGTGCCATCAGTGGGTCCGGACGGGACACATCCTACGAGCAGTACTTC.

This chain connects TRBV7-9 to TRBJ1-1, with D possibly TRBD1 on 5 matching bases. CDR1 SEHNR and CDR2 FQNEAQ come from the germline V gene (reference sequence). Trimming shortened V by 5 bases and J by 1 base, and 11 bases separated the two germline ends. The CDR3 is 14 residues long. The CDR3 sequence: CASSLQQENTEAFF. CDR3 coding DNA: TGTGCCAGCAGCCTCCAACAGGAGAACACTGAAGCTTTCTTT.

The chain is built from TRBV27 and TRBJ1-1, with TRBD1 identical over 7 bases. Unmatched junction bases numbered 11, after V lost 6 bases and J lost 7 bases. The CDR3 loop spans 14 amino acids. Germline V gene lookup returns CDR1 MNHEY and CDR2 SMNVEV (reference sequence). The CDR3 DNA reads TGTGCCAGCAGCTCGGGGACAGCCCTATATGAAGCTTTCTTT. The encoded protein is CASSSGTALYEAFF.

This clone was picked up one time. DNA for the CDR3: TGTGCCAGCAGTCGGACTAGATCCCTTGGCCAAGAGACCCAGTACTTC. This codes for CASSRTRSLGQETQYF. The rearrangement uses TRBV5-4 and TRBJ2-5; 7 nucleotides line up with TRBD2. The J segment lost 1 base and the V segment lost 5 bases, leaving 11 bases of the junction unmatched. CDR1 and CDR2 (germline): SGHNT, YYREEE (reference sequence). This CDR3 is built from 16 residues.

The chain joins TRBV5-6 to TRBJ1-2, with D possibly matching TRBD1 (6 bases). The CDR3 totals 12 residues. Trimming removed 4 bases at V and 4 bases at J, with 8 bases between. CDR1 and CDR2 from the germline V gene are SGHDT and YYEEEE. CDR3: CASSQDSYGYTF. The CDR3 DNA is TGTGCCAGCAGCCAGGACAGCTATGGCTACACCTTC.

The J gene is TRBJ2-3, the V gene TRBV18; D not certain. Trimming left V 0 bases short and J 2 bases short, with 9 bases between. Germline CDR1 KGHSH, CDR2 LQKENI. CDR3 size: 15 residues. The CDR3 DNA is TGTGCCAGCTCACCACCCTCCAGTTACACAGATACGCAGTATTTT. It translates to CASSPPSSYTDTQYF.